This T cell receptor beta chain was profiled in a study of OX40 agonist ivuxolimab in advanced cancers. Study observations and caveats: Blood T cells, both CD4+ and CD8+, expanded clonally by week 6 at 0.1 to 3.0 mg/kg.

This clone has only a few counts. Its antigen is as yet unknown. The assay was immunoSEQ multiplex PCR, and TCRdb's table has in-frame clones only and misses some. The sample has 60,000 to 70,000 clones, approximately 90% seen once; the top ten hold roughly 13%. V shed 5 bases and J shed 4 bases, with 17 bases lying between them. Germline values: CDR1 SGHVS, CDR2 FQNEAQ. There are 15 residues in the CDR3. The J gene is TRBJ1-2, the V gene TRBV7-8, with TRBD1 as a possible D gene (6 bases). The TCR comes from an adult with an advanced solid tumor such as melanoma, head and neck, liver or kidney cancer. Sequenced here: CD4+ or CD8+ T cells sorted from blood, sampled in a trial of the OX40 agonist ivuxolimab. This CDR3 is CASSPSPGTPYGYTF. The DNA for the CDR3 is TGTGCCAGCAGCCCCTCCCCCGGGACACCCTATGGCTACACCTTC.